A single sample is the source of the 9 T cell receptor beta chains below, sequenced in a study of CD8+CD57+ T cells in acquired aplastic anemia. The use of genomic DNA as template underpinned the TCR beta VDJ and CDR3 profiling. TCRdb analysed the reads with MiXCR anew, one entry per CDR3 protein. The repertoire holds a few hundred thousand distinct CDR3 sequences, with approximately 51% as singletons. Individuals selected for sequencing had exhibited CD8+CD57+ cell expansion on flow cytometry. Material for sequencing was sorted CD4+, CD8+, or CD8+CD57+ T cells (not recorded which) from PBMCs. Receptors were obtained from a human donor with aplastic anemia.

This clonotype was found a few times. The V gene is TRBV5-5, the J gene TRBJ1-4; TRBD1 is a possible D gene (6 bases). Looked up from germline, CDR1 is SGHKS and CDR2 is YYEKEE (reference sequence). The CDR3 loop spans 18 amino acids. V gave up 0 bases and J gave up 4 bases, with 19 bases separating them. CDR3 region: CASSLESGATELNEKLFF. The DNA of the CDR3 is TGTGCCAGCAGCTTGGAGTCGGGGGCCACCGAGCTTAATGAAAAACTGTTTTTT. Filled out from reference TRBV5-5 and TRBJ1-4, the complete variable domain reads DAGVTQSPTHLIKTRGQQVTLRCSPISGHKSVSWYQQVLGQGPQFIFQYYEKEERGRGNFPDRFSARQFPNYSSELNVNALLLGDSALYLCASSLESGATELNEKLFFGSGTQLSVL.

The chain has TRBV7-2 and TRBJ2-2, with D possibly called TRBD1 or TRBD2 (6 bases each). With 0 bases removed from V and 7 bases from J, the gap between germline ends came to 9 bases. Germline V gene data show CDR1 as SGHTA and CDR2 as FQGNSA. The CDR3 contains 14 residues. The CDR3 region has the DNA TGTGCCAGCAGCTTAGCCGGGGGCGTCGGGGAGCTGTTTTTT. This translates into CASSLAGGVGELFF.

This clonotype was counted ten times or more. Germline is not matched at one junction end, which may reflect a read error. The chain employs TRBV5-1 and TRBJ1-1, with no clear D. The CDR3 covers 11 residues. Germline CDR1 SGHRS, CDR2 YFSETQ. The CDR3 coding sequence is TGTGCCAGCAGCTTAGGTACTGAAGCTTTCTTT. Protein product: CASSLGTEAFF.

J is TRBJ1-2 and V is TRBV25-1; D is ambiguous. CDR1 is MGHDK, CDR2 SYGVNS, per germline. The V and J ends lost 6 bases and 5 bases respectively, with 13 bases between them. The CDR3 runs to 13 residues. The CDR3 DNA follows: TGTGCCAGCAGCCAACAGATTTCGTATGGCTACACCTTC. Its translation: CASSQQISYGYTF.

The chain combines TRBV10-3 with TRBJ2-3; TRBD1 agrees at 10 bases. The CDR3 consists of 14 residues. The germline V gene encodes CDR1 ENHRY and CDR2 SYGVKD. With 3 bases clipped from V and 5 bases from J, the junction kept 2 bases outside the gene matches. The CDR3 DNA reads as TGTGCCATCAGTGAAGGACAGGGGGAAGATACGCAGTATTTT. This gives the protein CAISEGQGEDTQYF.

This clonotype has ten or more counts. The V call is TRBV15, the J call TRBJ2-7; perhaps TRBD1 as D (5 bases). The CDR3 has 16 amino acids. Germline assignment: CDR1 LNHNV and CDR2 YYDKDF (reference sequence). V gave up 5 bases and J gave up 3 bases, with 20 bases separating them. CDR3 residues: CATSDTRDFKIYEQYF. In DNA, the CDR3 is TGTGCCACCAGCGACACCAGGGATTTTAAAATCTACGAGCAGTACTTC.

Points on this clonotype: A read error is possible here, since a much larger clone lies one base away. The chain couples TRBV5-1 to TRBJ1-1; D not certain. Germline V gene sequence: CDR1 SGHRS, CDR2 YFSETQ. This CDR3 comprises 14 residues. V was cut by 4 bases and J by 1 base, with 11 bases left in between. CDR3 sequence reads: CASSPISENTEAFF. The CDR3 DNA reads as TGCGCCAGCAGCCCTATTTCAGAGAACACTGAAGCTTTCTTT.

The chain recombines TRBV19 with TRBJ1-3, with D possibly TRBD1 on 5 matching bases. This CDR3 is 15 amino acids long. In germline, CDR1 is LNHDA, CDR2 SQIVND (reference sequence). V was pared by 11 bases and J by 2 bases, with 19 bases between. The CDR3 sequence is CAWSKAGLAGNTIYF. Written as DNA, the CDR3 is TGTGCCTGGAGTAAAGCGGGGCTAGCTGGAAACACCATATATTTT.

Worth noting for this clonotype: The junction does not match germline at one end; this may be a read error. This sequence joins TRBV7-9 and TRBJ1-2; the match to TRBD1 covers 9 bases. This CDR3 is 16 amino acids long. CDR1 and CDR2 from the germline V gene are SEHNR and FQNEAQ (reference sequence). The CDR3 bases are TGTGCCAGCAGCTCAGAGGGGGACAGGGCTCACTATGGCTGCACCTTC. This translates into CASSSEGDRAHYGCTF.